The clone carrying this T cell receptor beta chain came up a few times. Germline V gene sequence: CDR1 GTSNPN, CDR2 SVGIG (reference sequence). The CDR3 covers 14 residues. The V gene lost 3 bases and the J gene lost 0 bases, with 12 bases spanning the gap. This entry is derived from a study of blood T cell repertoires in COVID-19. Across the study: PBMCs, B-cell-depleted T cells, or T cells were the source of the cDNA or gDNA that made up the material.

Original analysis: The assay estimated nucleated cells by amplifying reference gene primers. Libraries were prepared by immunoSEQ multiplex PCR; TCRdb keeps only in-frame clonotypes and omits some of them. The DNA was the basis for D and trimming; V, J and clone size are from that table. Of about 36,000 clones listed, 90% are singletons. The specimen sequenced was peripheral blood. The gene calls are TRBV30 and TRBJ2-7; D might be TRBD1 (6 bases). The sequence was obtained from a human donor in a cohort sampled during active COVID-19. Written as DNA, the CDR3 is TGTGCCTGGAGACTCTGGGACAACTCCTACGAGCAGTACTTC. Translated, it gives CAWRLWDNSYEQYF.